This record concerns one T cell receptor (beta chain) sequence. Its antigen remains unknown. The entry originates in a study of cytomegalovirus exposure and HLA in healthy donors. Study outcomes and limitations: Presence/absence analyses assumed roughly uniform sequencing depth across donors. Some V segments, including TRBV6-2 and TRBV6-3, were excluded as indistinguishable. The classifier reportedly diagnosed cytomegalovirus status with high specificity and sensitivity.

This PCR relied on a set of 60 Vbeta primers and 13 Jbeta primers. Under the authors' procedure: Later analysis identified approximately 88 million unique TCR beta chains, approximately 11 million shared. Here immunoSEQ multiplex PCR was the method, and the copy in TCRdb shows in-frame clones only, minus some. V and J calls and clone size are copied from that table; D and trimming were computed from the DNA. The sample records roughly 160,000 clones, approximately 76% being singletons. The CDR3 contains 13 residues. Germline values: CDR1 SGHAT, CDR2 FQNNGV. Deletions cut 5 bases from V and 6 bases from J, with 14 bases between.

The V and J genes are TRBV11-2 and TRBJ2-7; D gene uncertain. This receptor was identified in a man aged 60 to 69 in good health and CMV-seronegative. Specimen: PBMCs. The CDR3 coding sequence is TGTGCCAGCAGCCCTTGGAGCGAATCCGAGCAGTACTTC. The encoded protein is CASSPWSESEQYF.